These 27 T cell receptor beta chains originate from one sample sequenced in a study of cytomegalovirus exposure and HLA in healthy donors. Primers included in the PCR were 60 Vbeta and 13 Jbeta primers. TCRdb keeps only in-frame clones here, not all; method: immunoSEQ multiplex PCR. The sample carries more than 100,000 clones, less than 90% recorded once. Input material: PBMCs. The receptor source for this set is a man in his forties or fifties in good health and CMV-seronegative.

The rearrangement links TRBV6-5 to TRBJ2-7, with D maybe TRBD2 (5 bases). CDR3 length: 13 amino acids. Per the germline V gene, CDR1 is MNHEY and CDR2 is SVGAGI. V was pared by 2 bases and J by 2 bases, with 7 bases between. This CDR3 is CASSYGSTYEQYF. The CDR3 DNA reads TGTGCCAGCAGTTACGGGAGTACCTACGAGCAGTACTTC.

This chain connects TRBV5-4 to TRBJ2-1; TRBD2 agrees at 10 bases. Germline V CDR1 and CDR2: SGHNT, YYREEE (reference sequence). V lost 2 bases to trimming and J lost 0 bases; unmatched junction nucleotides: 2. The CDR3 contains 16 residues. In DNA form, the CDR3 reads TGTGCCAGCAGCTTTGGGACTAGCGACTCCTACAATGAGCAGTTCTTC. It yields the protein CASSFGTSDSYNEQFF.

The chain recombines TRBV29-1 with TRBJ2-1, with 14 bases lining up with TRBD2. Germline CDR1 and CDR2: SQVTM and ANQGSEA. The CDR3 is made up of 17 amino acids. As DNA, the CDR3 is TGCGGCCCTCTGAGACTAGCGGGAGGGCCGTCAGAGAATGAGCAGTTCTTC. It encodes CGPLRLAGGPSENEQFF.

The rearrangement uses TRBV19 and TRBJ2-2; the match to TRBD1 covers 7 bases. The CDR3 runs to 15 residues. CDR1 and CDR2 (germline): LNHDA, SQIVND (reference sequence). With 4 bases clipped from V and 2 bases from J, the junction kept 4 bases outside the gene matches. The CDR3 sequence is CASSTRDSNTGELFF. CDR3 nucleotide sequence: TGTGCCAGTAGTACACGGGACAGTAACACCGGGGAGCTGTTTTTT.

The J gene is TRBJ1-2, the V gene TRBV18; D may be TRBD1 (5 bases). The CDR3 has 13 residues. The germline V gene encodes CDR1 KGHSH and CDR2 LQKENI. V shed 2 bases and J shed 8 bases, with 12 bases lying between them. In DNA form, the CDR3 reads TGTGCCAGCTCACCAGTGGGTCAGGGCGGCTACACCTTC. As protein: CASSPVGQGGYTF.

This clone occurred once. The chain carries TRBV19 and TRBJ2-7; weak D call: TRBD2 (6 bases). Trimming shortened V by 5 bases and J by 3 bases, and 14 bases separated the two germline ends. CDR1 is LNHDA, CDR2 SQIVND, per germline (reference sequence). This CDR3 comprises 14 residues. CDR3 residues: CASSLAAGNYEQYF. The CDR3 DNA reads as TGTGCCAGTAGTTTGGCAGCGGGCAACTACGAGCAGTACTTC.

V usage is TRBV30 and J usage is TRBJ2-1; maybe TRBD2 (5 bases). Germline V gives CDR1 GTSNPN, CDR2 SVGIG (reference sequence). This CDR3 spans 15 amino acids. Trimming took 0 bases from V and 9 from J, leaving 18 bases between them. CDR3 nucleotides: TGTGCCTGGAGTGTTCCCTGGCGGGTGACGGGTGAGCAGTTCTTC. Translated: CAWSVPWRVTGEQFF.

CDR3 sequence (DNA): TGTGCCAGCAGCGCCGGCACAGATACGCAGTATTTT. It is translated as CASSAGTDTQYF. The chain is built from TRBV9 and TRBJ2-3; D is undetermined. Deletions cut 3 bases from V and 1 base from J, with 3 bases between. The CDR3 is 12 amino acids. Germline V gene data show CDR1 as SGDLS and CDR2 as YYNGEE.

This clone was counted once. J is TRBJ2-7 and V is TRBV27; 7 positions match TRBD2. The germline CDR1 and CDR2 sequences are MNHEY and SMNVEV (reference sequence). With 6 bases clipped from V and 1 base from J, the junction kept 9 bases outside the gene matches. The CDR3 runs to 15 residues. The CDR3 nucleotides are TGTGCCAGCAGCTCCGGCGGGGGATGGTCCTACGAGCAGTACTTC. It yields the protein CASSSGGGWSYEQYF.

The V call is TRBV30, the J call TRBJ2-3, with 8 bases identical to TRBD1. V lost 1 base and J lost 0; bases outside the gene matches: 3. The CDR3 is made up of 15 amino acids. Germline CDR1 GTSNPN, CDR2 SVGIG (reference sequence). The CDR3 DNA reads TGTGCCTGGAGTGGATGGACAGGGAGCACAGATACGCAGTATTTT. This sequence encodes CAWSGWTGSTDTQYF.

V gene TRBV5-6 combines with J gene TRBJ2-7; 12 bases map to TRBD1. The junction had 9 bases not matched to a gene; V was cut back by 5 bases and J by 6 bases. This CDR3 has 15 amino acids. Germline V gene sequence: CDR1 SGHDT, CDR2 YYEEEE. DNA for the CDR3: TGTGCCAGCAGTCTAACGGGACAGGGGGCTCGCGAGCAGTACTTC. Residues: CASSLTGQGAREQYF.

With respect to this clone: A junction end diverges from the germline sequence, so it may reflect a read error. The chain couples TRBV7-7 to TRBJ1-5, with TRBD1 matching over 7 bases. The CDR3 has 16 amino acids. The germline CDR1 and CDR2 sequences are SSHAT and FNYEAQ (reference sequence). CDR3 loop: CASSWGTENSNQPQHF. The CDR3 DNA reads TGTGCTAGCAGCTGGGGGACAGAAAATAGCAATCAGCCCCAGCATTTT.

The chain employs TRBV9 and TRBJ1-1, with a tentative D call TRBD1 (5 bases). The V and J ends lost 4 bases and 5 bases respectively, with 12 bases between them. Per germline, CDR1 SGDLS and CDR2 YYNGEE. The length of the CDR3 is 13 residues. Here the CDR3 reads CASSFREGTEAFF. The DNA of the CDR3 is TGTGCCAGCAGCTTCCGGGAGGGGACTGAAGCTTTCTTT.

This chain links TRBV5-4 with TRBJ1-6; perhaps TRBD1 as D (5 bases). The CDR3 has 15 residues. V lost 4 bases and J 0 bases, leaving 8 bases between the germline ends. From germline, CDR1 is SGHNT and CDR2 YYREEE (reference sequence). CDR3 in DNA: TGTGCCAGCAGCGGAAGGGGCTCCTATAATTCACCCCTCCACTTT. Translated: CASSGRGSYNSPLHF.

V usage is TRBV19 and J usage is TRBJ2-3; perhaps TRBD1 as D (6 bases). Trimming shortened V by 3 bases and J by 6 bases, and 16 bases separated the two germline ends. Per germline, CDR1 LNHDA and CDR2 SQIVND (reference sequence). This CDR3 region has 15 residues. DNA of the CDR3: TGTGCCAGTAGTATTTCAGGGGTCTCGTCGGATACGCAGTATTTT. As protein: CASSISGVSSDTQYF.

This clone was seen a few times. The rearrangement links TRBV7-2 to TRBJ2-6; weak D call: TRBD1 (6 bases). The V gene lost 5 bases and the J gene lost 2 bases, with 19 bases spanning the gap. Germline CDR1 is SGHTA and CDR2 is FQGNSA. CDR3 size: 18 residues. CDR3: CASSHQTGFETGANVLTF. The DNA for the CDR3 is TGTGCCAGCAGCCACCAAACAGGGTTCGAAACTGGGGCCAACGTCCTGACTTTC.

The chain combines TRBV4-3 with TRBJ1-2; TRBD1 agrees at 7 bases. The CDR3 is 13 amino acids. J gave up 6 bases and V 4 bases, and 5 bases lay outside the gene matches. Germline CDR1 is LGHNA and CDR2 is YSLEER. CDR3 DNA sequence: TGCGCCAGCAGCCGCCGACAGGGAAATGGCTACACCTTC. Encoded protein: CASSRRQGNGYTF.

The chain combines TRBV7-9 with TRBJ2-7; D gene ambiguous. The CDR3 covers 11 residues. V lost 4 bases to trimming and J lost 3 bases, with 4 bases between them. The germline V gene has CDR1 SEHNR and CDR2 FQNEAQ (reference sequence). This chain's CDR3 is CASSSYYEQYF. For the CDR3, the DNA is TGTGCCAGCAGCTCCTACTACGAGCAGTACTTC.

CDR3 protein: CASSLGGTGQETQYF. As DNA, the CDR3 is TGCGCCAGCAGCTTGGGGGGGACAGGCCAAGAGACCCAGTACTTC. The chain is built from TRBV5-1 and TRBJ2-5; 8 positions match TRBD1. CDR1 and CDR2 from the germline V gene are SGHRS and YFSETQ. V was clipped by 0 bases and J by 1 base; unmatched bases: 2. The CDR3 totals 15 residues.

The chain is built from TRBV4-1 and TRBJ2-3, with TRBD2 as a possible D gene (6 bases). CDR1 and CDR2 (germline): MGHRA, YSYEKL. V shed 0 bases and J shed 0 bases, with 16 bases lying between them. The CDR3 loop spans 18 amino acids. In nucleotides, the CDR3 is TGCGCCAGCAGCCAAGAGGGGGGACTCCAAACCAGCACAGATACGCAGTATTTT. This codes for CASSQEGGLQTSTDTQYF.

This clone came up a few times. The V and J genes are TRBV30 and TRBJ1-4; a weak D match, TRBD1 (5 bases). Germline lookup yields CDR1 GTSNPN and CDR2 SVGIG (reference sequence). The CDR3 has 12 amino acids. Deletions cut 4 bases from V and 11 bases from J, with 14 bases between. The CDR3: CAWTSDGGKLFF. CDR3 sequence (DNA): TGTGCCTGGACCTCTGACGGGGGTAAACTGTTTTTT.

This clone was seen a handful of times. The chain uses TRBV5-1 and TRBJ2-5; 7 nucleotides align to TRBD1. V gave up 0 bases and J gave up 5 bases; unmatched junction bases: 1. Germline CDR1 and CDR2: SGHRS and YFSETQ. The CDR3 runs to 13 residues. CDR3 sequence (DNA): TGCGCCAGCAGCTTGGCCAGGGGGGAGACCCAGTACTTC. This gives the protein CASSLARGETQYF.

This chain connects TRBV29-1 to TRBJ2-1, with 9 bases matching TRBD2. This CDR3 has 13 amino acids. The germline gives CDR1 SQVTM, CDR2 ANQGSEA. Unmatched junction bases numbered 7, after V lost 4 bases and J lost 9 bases. The CDR3 nucleotides read TGCAGCGTTGGTCTGGCGGGAGGGGGTGAGCAGTTCTTC. It specifies CSVGLAGGGEQFF.

This rearrangement joins TRBV7-8 to TRBJ2-7, with D tentatively TRBD2 (6 bases). V lost 5 bases, J lost 6 bases, and 8 bases lay in between. Germline CDR1 and CDR2: SGHVS and FQNEAQ. CDR3 length equals 11 residues. DNA for the CDR3: TGTGCCAGCAGCGCAGCGGGCGAGCAGTACTTC. The encoded protein is CASSAAGEQYF.

This chain uses TRBV6-1 with TRBJ2-7; TRBD2 agrees at 7 bases. Germline V gene sequence: CDR1 MNHNS, CDR2 SASEGT. V lost 2 bases, J lost 4 bases, and 11 bases stayed unmatched. This CDR3 spans 16 amino acids. The CDR3 DNA follows: TGTGCCAGCAGTGAAAGTGGGCGGGAGAGGAGTTACGAGCAGTACTTC. It translates to CASSESGRERSYEQYF.

This chain uses TRBV9 with TRBJ2-7; 7 bases line up with TRBD1. The V segment lost 4 bases and the J segment 2 bases; nucleotides outside the gene matches: 9. The CDR3 loop spans 15 amino acids. The germline gives CDR1 SGDLS, CDR2 YYNGEE. CDR3: CASSPRDSTAYEQYF. As DNA, the CDR3 is TGTGCCAGCAGCCCACGGGACAGCACAGCCTACGAGCAGTACTTC.

The sample holds one count of this clone. The chain has TRBV5-1 and TRBJ1-4; no clear D gene. V was shortened by 0 bases and J by 4 bases, with 7 bases between the two germline ends. This CDR3 contains 14 residues. Germline V gene sequence: CDR1 SGHRS, CDR2 YFSETQ. CDR3 DNA: TGCGCCAGCAGCTTGGGGTTACTTAATGAAAAACTGTTTTTT. Translated: CASSLGLLNEKLFF. Filled out from reference TRBV5-1 and TRBJ1-4, the complete variable domain reads KAGVTQTPRYLIKTRGQQVTLSCSPISGHRSVSWYQQTPGQGLQFLFEYFSETQRNKGNFPGRFSGRQFSNSRSEMNVSTLELGDSALYLCASSLGLLNEKLFFGSGTQLSVL.